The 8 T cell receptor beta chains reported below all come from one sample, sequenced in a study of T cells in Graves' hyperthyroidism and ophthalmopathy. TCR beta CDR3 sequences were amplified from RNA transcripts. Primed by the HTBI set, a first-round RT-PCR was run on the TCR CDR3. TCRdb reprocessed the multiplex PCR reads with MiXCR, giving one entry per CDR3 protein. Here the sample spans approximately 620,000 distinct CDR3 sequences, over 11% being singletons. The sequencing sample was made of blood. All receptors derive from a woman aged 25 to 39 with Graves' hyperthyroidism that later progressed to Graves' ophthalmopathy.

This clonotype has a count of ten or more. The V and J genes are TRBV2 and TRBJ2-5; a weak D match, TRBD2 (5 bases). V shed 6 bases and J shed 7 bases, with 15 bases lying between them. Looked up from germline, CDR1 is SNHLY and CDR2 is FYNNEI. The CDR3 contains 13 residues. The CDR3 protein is CASSSLERWTQYF. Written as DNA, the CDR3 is TGTGCCAGCAGCTCACTAGAGCGATGGACCCAGTACTTC.

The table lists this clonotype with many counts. The CDR3 spells CASTQGGLGETQYF. Written as DNA, the CDR3 is TGTGCCAGCACCCAGGGGGGCCTGGGGGAGACCCAGTACTTC. The chain couples TRBV6-2 or TRBV6-3 to TRBJ2-5; a possible D gene is TRBD1 (7 bases). The CDR3 is 14 amino acids. The V end lost 7 bases, the J end lost 5 bases, and 17 bases lay between the germline ends. The V gene's germline CDR1 is MNHEY and CDR2 SVGEGT.

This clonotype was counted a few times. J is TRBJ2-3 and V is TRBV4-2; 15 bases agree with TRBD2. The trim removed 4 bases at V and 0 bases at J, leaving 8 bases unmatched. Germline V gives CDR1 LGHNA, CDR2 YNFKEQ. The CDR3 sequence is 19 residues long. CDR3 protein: CASSPAGLAGGLSTDTQYF. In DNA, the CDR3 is TGTGCCAGCAGCCCAGCCGGACTAGCGGGAGGGCTAAGCACAGATACGCAGTATTTT.

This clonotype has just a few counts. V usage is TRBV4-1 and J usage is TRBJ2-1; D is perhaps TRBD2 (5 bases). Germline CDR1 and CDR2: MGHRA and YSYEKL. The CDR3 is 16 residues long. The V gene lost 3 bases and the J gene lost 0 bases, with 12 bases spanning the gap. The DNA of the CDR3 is TGCGCCAGCAGCCATACATGGGAGCCCTCCTACAATGAGCAGTTCTTC. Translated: CASSHTWEPSYNEQFF.

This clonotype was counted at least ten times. The CDR3 coding sequence is TGTGCCAGCCGGACAGGGGATGAAAAACTGTTTTTT. Protein sequence: CASRTGDEKLFF. The rearrangement joins TRBV6-1 to TRBJ1-4, with 9 positions matching TRBD1. This CDR3 is built from 12 residues. Germline trimming cut 8 bases from V and 6 bases from J; bases unmatched to any gene: 1. Germline lookup yields CDR1 MNHNS and CDR2 SASEGT.

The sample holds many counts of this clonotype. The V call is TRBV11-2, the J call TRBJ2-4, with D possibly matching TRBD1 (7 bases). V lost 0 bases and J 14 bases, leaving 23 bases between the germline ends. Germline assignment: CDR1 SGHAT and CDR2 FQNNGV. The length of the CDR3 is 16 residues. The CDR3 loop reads CASSLEDRRLEGAEYF. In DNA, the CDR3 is TGTGCCAGCAGCTTAGAGGACAGGAGATTGGAGGGGGCCGAGTACTTC.

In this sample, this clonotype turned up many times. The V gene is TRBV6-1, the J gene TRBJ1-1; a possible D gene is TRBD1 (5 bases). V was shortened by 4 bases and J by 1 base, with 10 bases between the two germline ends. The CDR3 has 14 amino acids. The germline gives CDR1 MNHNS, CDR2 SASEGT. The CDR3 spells CASSVLGGNTEAFF. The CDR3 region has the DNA TGTGCCAGCAGTGTTTTGGGGGGGAACACTGAAGCTTTCTTT.

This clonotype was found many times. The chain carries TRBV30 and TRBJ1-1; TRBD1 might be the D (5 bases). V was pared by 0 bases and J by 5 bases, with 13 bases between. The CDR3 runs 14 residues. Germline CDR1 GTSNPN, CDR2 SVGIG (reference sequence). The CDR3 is CAWSVSGRGTEAFF. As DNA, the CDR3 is TGTGCCTGGAGTGTATCCGGGAGGGGAACTGAAGCTTTCTTT.